This T cell receptor (beta chain) was documented in a study of blood T cell repertoires in COVID-19. Study context: Acute and convalescent COVID-19 samples came from the United States, Italy and Spain. T cells, B-cell-depleted T cells, or PBMCs provided the cDNA or gDNA that served as material.

V shed 6 bases, J shed 1 base, and the junction held 7 bases outside the gene matches. Germline assignment: CDR1 MNHEY and CDR2 SVGEGT. CDR3 length: 16 amino acids. Methods used by the authors: For nucleated cells, counts were estimated from reference gene primer amplification. Sequenced by immunoSEQ multiplex PCR; TCRdb stores in-frame clones only, minus some. That table gives V, J and clone size, and the DNA gave D and trimming. The sample lists some 150,000 clones; 81% were seen once. This chain links TRBV6-2 or TRBV6-3 with TRBJ2-2, with 8 bases matching TRBD1. Material: peripheral blood. The receptor was isolated from a human donor with acute or convalescent COVID-19. The donor label of this sample is uncertain. CDR3 nucleotide sequence: TGTGCCAGCAGCCGCGGGACAGGCCGGAACACCGGGGAGCTGTTTTTT. Translating gives CASSRGTGRNTGELFF.